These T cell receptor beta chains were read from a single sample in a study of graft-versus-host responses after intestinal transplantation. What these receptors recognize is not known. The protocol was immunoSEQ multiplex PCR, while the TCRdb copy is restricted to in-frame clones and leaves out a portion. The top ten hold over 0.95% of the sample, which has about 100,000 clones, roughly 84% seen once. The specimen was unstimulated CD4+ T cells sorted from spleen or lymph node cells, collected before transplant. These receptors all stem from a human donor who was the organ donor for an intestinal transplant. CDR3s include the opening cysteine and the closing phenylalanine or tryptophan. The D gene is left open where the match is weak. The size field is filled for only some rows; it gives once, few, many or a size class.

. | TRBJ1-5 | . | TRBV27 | TGTGCCAGCAGTTCTTACGGGACATCATGGAGCGTTCAGCCCCAGCATTTT | CASSSYGTSWSVQPQHF
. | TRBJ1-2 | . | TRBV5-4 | TGTGCCAGCAGGCATGAATTCGGGCAGAACTATGGCTACACCTTC | CASRHEFGQNYGYTF
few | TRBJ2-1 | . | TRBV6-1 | TGTGCCAGCAGTGAAGCCCCAGGTGAGCAGTTCTTC | CASSEAPGEQFF
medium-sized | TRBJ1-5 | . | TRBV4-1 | TGCGCCAGCAGCCAAGATCGATTGCGGGAGGGGCCAAATCAGCCCCAGCATTTT | CASSQDRLREGPNQPQHF
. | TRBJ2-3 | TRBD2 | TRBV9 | TGTGCCAGCAGCCTAGGACTAGGAGCTAGCACAGATACGCAGTATTTT | CASSLGLGASTDTQYF
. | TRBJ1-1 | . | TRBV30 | TGTGCCTGGAGACTAGACAGTCGGAACACTGAAGCTTTCTTT | CAWRLDSRNTEAFF
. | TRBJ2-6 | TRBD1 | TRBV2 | TGTGCCAGCAGCGGAGCCCCAGGGGGCTTGGGAACTGGGGCCAACGTCCTGACTTTC | CASSGAPGGLGTGANVLTF
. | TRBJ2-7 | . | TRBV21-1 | TGTGCCAACCGGGACGACTCCTACGAGCAGTACTTC | CANRDDSYEQYF
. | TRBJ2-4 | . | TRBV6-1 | TGTGCCAGCAGGGAGGGAGTGGGAGACATTCAGTACTTC | CASREGVGDIQYF
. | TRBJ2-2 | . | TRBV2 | TGTGCCAGCTCCAAGGGGCAGGGTCTTAGCACCGGGGAGCTGTTTTTT | CASSKGQGLSTGELFF
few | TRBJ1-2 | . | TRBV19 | TGTGCCAGTTTACCTAGGACGGCGGCGTATGGCTACACCTTC | CASLPRTAAYGYTF
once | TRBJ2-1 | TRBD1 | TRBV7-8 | TGTGCCAGCAGCTCCCGGACAGGGGGCTTATACAATGAGCAGTTCTTC | CASSSRTGGLYNEQFF
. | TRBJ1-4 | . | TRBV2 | TGTGCCAGCAGTGCCCAGGACTCCAGCGGTGAAAAACTGTTTTTT | CASSAQDSSGEKLFF
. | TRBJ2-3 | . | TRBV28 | TGTGCCAGCAGTCCCGCCCGGCTTTATACGCAGTATTTT | CASSPARLYTQYF
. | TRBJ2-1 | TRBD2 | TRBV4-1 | TGCGCCAGCAGCCAAGAATCGGGACTAGGGTACAATGAGCAGTTCTTC | CASSQESGLGYNEQFF